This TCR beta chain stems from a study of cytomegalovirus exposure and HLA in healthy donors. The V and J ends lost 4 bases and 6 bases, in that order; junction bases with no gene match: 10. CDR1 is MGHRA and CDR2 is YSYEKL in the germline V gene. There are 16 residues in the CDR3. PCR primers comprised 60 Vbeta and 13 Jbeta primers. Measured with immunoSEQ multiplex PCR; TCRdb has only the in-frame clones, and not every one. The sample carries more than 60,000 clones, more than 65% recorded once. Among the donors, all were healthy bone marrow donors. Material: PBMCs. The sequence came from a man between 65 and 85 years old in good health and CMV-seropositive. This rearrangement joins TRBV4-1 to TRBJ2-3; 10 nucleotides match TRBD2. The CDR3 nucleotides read TGCGCCAGCAGCCGCGGACTAGCGGCAGGCGGGGATACGCAGTATTTT. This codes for CASSRGLAAGGDTQYF.